One sample yielded the 12 T cell receptor beta chains listed below, sequenced in a study of breast tumors, draining lymph nodes, adjacent tissues. In TCRdb, the multiplex PCR reads were re-called with MiXCR into one record per CDR3 protein. Of under 150,000 distinct CDR3 sequences listed, about 20% were seen once; the top ten hold roughly 2%. Samples came from axillary lymph nodes draining the breast cancer. Sequences were obtained from axillary lymph node tissue. Receptors were obtained from a female donor with breast cancer. Some clones in this sample may be carry-over from other donors' samples.

As for this clonotype: A much larger clone differs by one base, so this may be a read error. CDR3 loop: CASSLEVPRLTNEQLF. Here the CDR3 DNA reads TGTGCCAGCAGCTTAGAGGTCCCGCGACTTACTAATGAGCAGCTCTTC. The V gene is TRBV7-2, the J gene TRBJ2-1; D remains ambiguous. The CDR3 covers 16 residues. Per germline, CDR1 SGHTA and CDR2 FQGNSA.

There are many counts of this clonotype. This chain links TRBV20-1 with TRBJ2-7, with D possibly being TRBD1 or TRBD2 (5 bases each). This CDR3 has 14 amino acids. The V gene lost 6 bases and the J gene lost 0 bases, with 15 bases spanning the gap. Germline CDR1 DFQATT, CDR2 SNEGSKA (reference sequence). CDR3 nucleotide sequence: TGCAGTGCCAAAAAGGGGAGCGGCTCCTACGAGCAGTACTTC. Translated: CSAKKGSGSYEQYF.

In this sample, this clonotype turned up many times. The chain links TRBV5-4 to TRBJ2-3; no firm D call. Germline values: CDR1 SGHNT, CDR2 YYREEE (reference sequence). CDR3 length: 16 amino acids. The V end was cut by 5 bases, the J end by 0 bases, with 16 bases between. The CDR3 protein is CASSRGRSPSTDTQYF. The CDR3 DNA reads TGTGCCAGCAGTCGAGGCAGGTCCCCTAGCACAGATACGCAGTATTTT. Drawing the rest from reference TRBV5-4 and TRBJ2-3, the complete variable domain is ETGVTQSPTHLIKTRGQQVTLRCSSQSGHNTVSWYQQALGQGPQFIFQYYREEENGRGNFPPRFSGLQFPNYSSELNVNALELDDSALYLCASSRGRSPSTDTQYFGPGTRLTVL.

The genes are TRBV5-1 and TRBJ2-2; no clear D gene. This CDR3 region has 13 residues. The V gene lost 6 bases and the J gene lost 0 bases, with 6 bases spanning the gap. CDR1 is SGHRS and CDR2 is YFSETQ in the germline V gene. The CDR3 spells CASTATNTGELFF. CDR3 in DNA: TGCGCCAGCACGGCTACGAACACCGGGGAGCTGTTTTTT.

This clonotype has ten or more counts. The chain recombines TRBV6-5 with TRBJ2-7; 7 positions match TRBD1. After removal of 6 bases from V and 5 bases from J, the junction contained 4 bases not matched to a gene. In germline, CDR1 is MNHEY, CDR2 SVGAGI. The CDR3 contains 12 residues. Here the CDR3 reads CASRTTGNEQYF. CDR3 nucleotide sequence: TGTGCCAGCAGGACGACAGGGAACGAGCAGTACTTC.

This clonotype showed up just a few times. A much larger clone sits a single nucleotide away, making a read error possible. V is TRBV29-1 and J is TRBJ2-7; 10 bases map to TRBD1. This CDR3 comprises 15 residues. Germline values: CDR1 SQVTM, CDR2 ANQGSEA. The CDR3 sequence: CGALRTGGSSYEQYF. Written as DNA, the CDR3 is TGCGGCGCCCTTCGGACAGGGGGTAGTTCCTACGAGCAGTACTTC.

Many counts were recorded for this clonotype. This chain joins TRBV6-6 and TRBJ2-3, with TRBD1 matching over 8 bases. CDR3 length: 17 amino acids. The V gene end was trimmed by 2 bases and the J gene end by 6 bases; junction bases not matched to a gene: 13. Germline V gene lookup returns CDR1 MNHNY and CDR2 SVGAGI (reference sequence). CDR3 DNA: TGTGCCAGCAGTTACCCCCCGGCAGGGGGCTATATGGATACGCAGTATTTT. It translates to CASSYPPAGGYMDTQYF.

Of note for this clonotype: One end of the junction varies from germline; a read error may be responsible. This rearrangement joins TRBV3-1 to TRBJ2-6; D perhaps matches TRBD1 (5 bases). The CDR3 is 13 amino acids. Germline lookup yields CDR1 LGHDT and CDR2 YNNKEL (reference sequence). CDR3 nucleotide sequence: TGTGCCAGCGTGGGCTCTGGGGCCAACGCCCTGACTTTC. It is translated as CASVGSGANALTF.

This sequence joins TRBV28 and TRBJ2-1; 14 bases map to TRBD2. Germline loops: CDR1 MDHEN, CDR2 SYDVKM. The V gene end was trimmed by 7 bases and the J gene end by 7 bases; junction bases not matched to a gene: 15. The CDR3 length is 18 residues. The CDR3 here is CASKPIGTSGRELNEQFF. The CDR3 DNA follows: TGTGCCAGCAAACCTATCGGGACTAGCGGGAGAGAGCTGAATGAGCAGTTCTTC.

Details on this clonotype: This may be a read error: a much more frequent sequence differs by one nucleotide. V is TRBV6-1 and J is TRBJ1-3; no firm D call. The CDR3 extends over 16 amino acids. In germline, CDR1 is MNHNS, CDR2 SASEGT. Deletions cut 5 bases from V and 2 bases from J, with 16 bases between. This CDR3 is CASSPPGPKAGNTIYF. For the CDR3, the DNA is TGTGCCAGCAGTCCCCCCGGGCCAAAGGCTGGAAACACCATATATTTT.

This clonotype has ten or more counts. This chain joins TRBV9 and TRBJ2-1; 7 bases align to TRBD1. Germline CDR1 is SGDLS and CDR2 is YYNGEE. Trimming removed 0 bases from V and 6 bases from J; junction bases left unmatched: 0. This CDR3 region has 13 residues. DNA of the CDR3: TGTGCCAGCAGCGTAGGACAGGGCAATGAGCAGTTCTTC. Translating gives CASSVGQGNEQFF.

This clonotype was detected ten times or more. The chain carries TRBV5-4 and TRBJ2-1; 11 bases agree with TRBD2. In germline, CDR1 is SGHNT, CDR2 YYREEE (reference sequence). The CDR3 is 15 amino acids. Trimming took 4 bases from V and 7 from J; bases not matched to a gene: 7. CDR3 nucleotide sequence: TGTGCCAGCAGCCCGGGACTAGCGGAGGGAAATGAGCAGTTCTTC. Encoded protein: CASSPGLAEGNEQFF.